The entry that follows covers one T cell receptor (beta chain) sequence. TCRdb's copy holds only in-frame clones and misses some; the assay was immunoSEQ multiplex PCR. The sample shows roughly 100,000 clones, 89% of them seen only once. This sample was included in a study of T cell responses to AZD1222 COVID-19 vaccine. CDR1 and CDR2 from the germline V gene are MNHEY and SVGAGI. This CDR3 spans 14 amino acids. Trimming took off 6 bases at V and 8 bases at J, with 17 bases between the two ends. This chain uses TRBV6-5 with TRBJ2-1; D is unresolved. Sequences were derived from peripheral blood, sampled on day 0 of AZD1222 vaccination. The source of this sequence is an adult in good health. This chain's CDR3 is CASRQTPTVDEQFF. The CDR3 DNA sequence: TGTGCCAGCAGACAAACACCCACGGTTGATGAGCAGTTCTTC.